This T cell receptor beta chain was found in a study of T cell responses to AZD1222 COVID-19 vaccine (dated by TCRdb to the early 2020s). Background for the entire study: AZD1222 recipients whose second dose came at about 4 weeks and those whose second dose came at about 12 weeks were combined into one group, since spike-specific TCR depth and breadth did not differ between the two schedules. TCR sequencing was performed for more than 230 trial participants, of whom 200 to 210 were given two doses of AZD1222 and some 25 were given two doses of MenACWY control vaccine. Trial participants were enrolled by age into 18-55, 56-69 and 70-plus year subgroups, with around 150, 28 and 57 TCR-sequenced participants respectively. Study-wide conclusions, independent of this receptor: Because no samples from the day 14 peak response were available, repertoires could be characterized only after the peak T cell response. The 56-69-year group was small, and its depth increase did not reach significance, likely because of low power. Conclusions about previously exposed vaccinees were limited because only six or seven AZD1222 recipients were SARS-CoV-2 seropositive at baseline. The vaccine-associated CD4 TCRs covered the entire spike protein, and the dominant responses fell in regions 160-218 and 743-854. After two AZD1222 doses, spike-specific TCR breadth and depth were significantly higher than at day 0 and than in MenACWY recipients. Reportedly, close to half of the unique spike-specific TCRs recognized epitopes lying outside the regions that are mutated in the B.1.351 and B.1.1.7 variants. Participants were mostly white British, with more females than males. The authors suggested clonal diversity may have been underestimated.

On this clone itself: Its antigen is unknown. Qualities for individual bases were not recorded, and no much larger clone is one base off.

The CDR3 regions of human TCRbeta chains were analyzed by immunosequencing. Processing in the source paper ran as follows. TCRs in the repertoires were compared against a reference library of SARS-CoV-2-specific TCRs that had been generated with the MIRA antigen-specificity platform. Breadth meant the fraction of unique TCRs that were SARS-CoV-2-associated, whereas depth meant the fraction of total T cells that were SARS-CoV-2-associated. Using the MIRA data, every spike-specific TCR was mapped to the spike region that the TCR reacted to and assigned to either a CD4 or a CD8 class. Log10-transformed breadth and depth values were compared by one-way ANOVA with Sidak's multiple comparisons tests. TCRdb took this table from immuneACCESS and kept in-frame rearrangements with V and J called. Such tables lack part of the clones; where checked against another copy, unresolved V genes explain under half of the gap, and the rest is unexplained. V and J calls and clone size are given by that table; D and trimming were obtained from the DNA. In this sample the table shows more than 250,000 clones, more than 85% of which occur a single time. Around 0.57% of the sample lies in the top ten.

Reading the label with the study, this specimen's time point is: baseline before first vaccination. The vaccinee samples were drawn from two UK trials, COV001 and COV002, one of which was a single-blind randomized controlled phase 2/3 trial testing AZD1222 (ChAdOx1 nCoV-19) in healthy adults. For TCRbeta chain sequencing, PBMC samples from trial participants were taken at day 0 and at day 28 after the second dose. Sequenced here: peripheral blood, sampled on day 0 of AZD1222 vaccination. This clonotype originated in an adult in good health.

CDR3 sequence: CASSAGGHQAFF. The DNA reads TGTGCCAGCAGCGCCGGGGGCCACCAAGCTTTCTTT. The rearrangement joined TRBV28 to TRBJ1-1, with TRBD1 perhaps the D gene, on 6 matching bases. The CDR1 and CDR2 encoded by the germline V gene are MDHEN and SYDVKM. The junction carries 14 bases between V and J, which are trimmed by 6 bases and 9 bases respectively. The CDR3, from cysteine to phenylalanine, totals 12 residues. Only CDR3 DNA is held: 36 bases, read in frame from base 1.